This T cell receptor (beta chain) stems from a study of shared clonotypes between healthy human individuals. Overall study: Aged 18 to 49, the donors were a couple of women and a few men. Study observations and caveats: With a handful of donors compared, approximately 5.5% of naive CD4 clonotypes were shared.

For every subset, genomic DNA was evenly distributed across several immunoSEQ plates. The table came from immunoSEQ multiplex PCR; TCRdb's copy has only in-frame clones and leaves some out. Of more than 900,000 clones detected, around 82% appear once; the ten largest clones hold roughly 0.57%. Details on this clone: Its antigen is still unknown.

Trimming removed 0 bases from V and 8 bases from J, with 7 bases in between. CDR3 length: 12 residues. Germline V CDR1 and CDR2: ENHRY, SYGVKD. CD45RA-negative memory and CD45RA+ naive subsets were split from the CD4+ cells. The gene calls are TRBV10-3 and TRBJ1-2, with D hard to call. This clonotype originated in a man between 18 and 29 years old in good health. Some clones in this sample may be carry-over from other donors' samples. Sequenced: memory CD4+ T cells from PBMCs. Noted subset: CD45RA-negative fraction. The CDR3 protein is CAISESTWGYTF. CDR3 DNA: TGTGCCATCAGTGAGTCGACTTGGGGCTACACCTTC.